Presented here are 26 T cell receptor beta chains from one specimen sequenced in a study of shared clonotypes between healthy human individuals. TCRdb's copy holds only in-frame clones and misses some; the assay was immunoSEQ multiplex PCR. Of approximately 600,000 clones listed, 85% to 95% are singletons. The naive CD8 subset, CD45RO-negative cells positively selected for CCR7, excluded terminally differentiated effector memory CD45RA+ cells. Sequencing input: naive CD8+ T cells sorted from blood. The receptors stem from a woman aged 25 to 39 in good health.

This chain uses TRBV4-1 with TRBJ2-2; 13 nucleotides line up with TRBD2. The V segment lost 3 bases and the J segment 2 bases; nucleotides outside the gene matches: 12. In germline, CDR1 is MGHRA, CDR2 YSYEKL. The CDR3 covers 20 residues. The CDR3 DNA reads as TGCGCCAGCAGCCATCTCGGACTAGCGGGAGTTGCTGCAAACACCGGGGAGCTGTTTTTT. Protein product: CASSHLGLAGVAANTGELFF.

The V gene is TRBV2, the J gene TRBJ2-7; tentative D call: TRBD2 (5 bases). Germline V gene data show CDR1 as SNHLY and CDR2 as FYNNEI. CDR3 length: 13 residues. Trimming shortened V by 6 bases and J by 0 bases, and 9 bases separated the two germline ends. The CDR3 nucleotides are TGTGCCAGCAGAACTAGGGACTCCTACGAGCAGTACTTC. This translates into CASRTRDSYEQYF.

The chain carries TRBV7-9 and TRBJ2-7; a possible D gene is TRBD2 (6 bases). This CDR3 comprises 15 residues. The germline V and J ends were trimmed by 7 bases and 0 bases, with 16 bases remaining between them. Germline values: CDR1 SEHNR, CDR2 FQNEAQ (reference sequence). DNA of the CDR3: TGTGCCAGCACTAAGGGACTTTACAGCTCCTACGAGCAGTACTTC. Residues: CASTKGLYSSYEQYF.

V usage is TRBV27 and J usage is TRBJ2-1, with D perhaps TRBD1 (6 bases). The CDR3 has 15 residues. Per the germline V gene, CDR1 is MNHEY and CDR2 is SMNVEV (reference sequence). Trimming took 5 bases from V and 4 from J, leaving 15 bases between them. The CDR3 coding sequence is TGTGCCAGCAGTCCCGCCTGGGGGCCGTACAATGAGCAGTTCTTC. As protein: CASSPAWGPYNEQFF.

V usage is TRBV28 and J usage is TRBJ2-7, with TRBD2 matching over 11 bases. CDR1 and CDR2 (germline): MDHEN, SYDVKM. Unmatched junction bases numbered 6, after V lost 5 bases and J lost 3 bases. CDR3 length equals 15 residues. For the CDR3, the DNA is TGTGCCAGCAGTCTAACTAGCGGGAGTGTCTACGAGCAGTACTTC. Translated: CASSLTSGSVYEQYF.

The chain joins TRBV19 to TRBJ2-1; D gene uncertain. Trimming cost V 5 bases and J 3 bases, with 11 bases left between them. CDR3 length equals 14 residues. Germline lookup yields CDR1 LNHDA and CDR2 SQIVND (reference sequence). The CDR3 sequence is CASSLPEGYNEQFF. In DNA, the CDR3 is TGTGCCAGTAGTCTCCCGGAAGGCTACAATGAGCAGTTCTTC. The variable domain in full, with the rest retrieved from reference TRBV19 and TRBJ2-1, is DGGITQSPKYLFRKEGQNVTLSCEQNLNHDAMYWYRQDPGQGLRLIYYSQIVNDFQKGDIAEGYSVSREKKESFPLTVTSAQKNPTAFYLCASSLPEGYNEQFFGPGTRLTVL.

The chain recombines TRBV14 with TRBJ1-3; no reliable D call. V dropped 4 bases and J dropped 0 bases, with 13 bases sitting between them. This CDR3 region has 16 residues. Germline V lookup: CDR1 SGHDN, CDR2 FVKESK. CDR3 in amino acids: CASSLKAPSSGNTIYF. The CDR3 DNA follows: TGTGCCAGCAGCCTAAAGGCCCCTAGCTCTGGAAACACCATATATTTT.

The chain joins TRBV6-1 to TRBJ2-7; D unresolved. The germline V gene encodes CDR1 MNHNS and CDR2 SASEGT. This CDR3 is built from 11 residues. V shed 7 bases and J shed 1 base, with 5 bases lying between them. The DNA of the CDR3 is TGTGCCAGCAAAGAATCCTACGAGCAGTACTTC. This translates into CASKESYEQYF.

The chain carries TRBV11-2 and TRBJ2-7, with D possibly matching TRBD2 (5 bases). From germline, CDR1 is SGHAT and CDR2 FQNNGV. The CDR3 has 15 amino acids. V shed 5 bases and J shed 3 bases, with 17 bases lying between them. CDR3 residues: CASSTGLYANYEQYF. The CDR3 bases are TGTGCCAGCAGCACTGGACTGTACGCTAACTACGAGCAGTACTTC.

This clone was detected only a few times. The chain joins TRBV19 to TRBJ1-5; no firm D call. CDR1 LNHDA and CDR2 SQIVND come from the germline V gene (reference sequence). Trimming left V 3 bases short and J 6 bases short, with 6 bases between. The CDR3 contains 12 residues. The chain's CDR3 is CASSIWGQPQHF. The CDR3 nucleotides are TGTGCCAGTAGTATCTGGGGTCAGCCCCAGCATTTT.

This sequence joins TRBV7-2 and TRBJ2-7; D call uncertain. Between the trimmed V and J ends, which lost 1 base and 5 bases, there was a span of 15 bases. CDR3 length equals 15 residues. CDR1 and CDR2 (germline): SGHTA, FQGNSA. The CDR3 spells CASSLGSTPLDEQYF. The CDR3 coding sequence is TGTGCCAGCAGCTTAGGCTCGACTCCTCTTGACGAGCAGTACTTC.

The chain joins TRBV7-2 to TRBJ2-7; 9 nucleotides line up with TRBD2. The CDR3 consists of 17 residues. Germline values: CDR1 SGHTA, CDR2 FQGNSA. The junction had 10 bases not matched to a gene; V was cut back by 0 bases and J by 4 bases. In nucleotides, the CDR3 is TGTGCCAGCAGCTTAGCGCGGCTAGCGGGGAATAAATACGAGCAGTACTTC. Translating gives CASSLARLAGNKYEQYF.

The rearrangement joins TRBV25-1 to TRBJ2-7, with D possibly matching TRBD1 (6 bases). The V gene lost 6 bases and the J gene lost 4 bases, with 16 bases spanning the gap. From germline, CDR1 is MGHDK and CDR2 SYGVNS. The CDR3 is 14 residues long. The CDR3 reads CASRVNRERYEQYF. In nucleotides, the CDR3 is TGTGCCAGCAGGGTTAACAGGGAGAGGTACGAGCAGTACTTC.

This CDR3 reads CATSPRTVLDTQYF. The DNA of the CDR3 is TGTGCCACCAGCCCGCGGACTGTTTTAGATACGCAGTATTTT. The chain is built from TRBV15 and TRBJ2-3; possibly TRBD2 for D (5 bases). Germline values: CDR1 LNHNV, CDR2 YYDKDF (reference sequence). This CDR3 is built from 14 residues. The germline V and J ends were trimmed by 5 bases and 5 bases, with 14 bases remaining between them.

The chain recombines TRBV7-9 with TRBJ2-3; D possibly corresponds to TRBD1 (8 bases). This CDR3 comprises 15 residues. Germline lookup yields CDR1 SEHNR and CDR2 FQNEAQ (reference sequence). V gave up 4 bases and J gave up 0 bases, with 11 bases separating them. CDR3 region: CASSYRGGSTDTQYF. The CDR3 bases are TGTGCCAGCAGCTACAGGGGGGGAAGCACAGATACGCAGTATTTT.

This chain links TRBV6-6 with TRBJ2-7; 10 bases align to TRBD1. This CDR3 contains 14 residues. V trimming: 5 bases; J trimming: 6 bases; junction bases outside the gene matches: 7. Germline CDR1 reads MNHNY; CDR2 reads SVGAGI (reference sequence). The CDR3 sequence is CASSGRDRGLEQYF. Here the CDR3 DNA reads TGTGCCAGCAGTGGCCGGGACAGGGGCCTCGAGCAGTACTTC.

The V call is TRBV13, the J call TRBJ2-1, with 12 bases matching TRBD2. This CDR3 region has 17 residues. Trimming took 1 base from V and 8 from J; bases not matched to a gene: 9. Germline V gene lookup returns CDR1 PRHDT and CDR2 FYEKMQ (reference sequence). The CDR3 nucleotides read TGTGCCAGCAGCTTAGATCGACTAGCGGGGGAGTACGATGAGCAGTTCTTC. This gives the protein CASSLDRLAGEYDEQFF.

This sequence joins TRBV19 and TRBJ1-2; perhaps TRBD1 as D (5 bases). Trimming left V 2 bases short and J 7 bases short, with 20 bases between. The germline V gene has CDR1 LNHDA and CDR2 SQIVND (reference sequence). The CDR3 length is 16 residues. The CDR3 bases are TGTGCCAGTAGTATACTTGGCCCGGGACCCGGGGCTGGCTACACCTTC. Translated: CASSILGPGPGAGYTF.

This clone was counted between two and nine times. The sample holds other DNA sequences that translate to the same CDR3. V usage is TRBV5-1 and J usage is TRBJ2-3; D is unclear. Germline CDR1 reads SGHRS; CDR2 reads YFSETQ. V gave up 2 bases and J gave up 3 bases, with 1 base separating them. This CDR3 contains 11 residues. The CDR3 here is CASSFTDTQYF. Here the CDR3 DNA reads TGCGCCAGCAGCTTTACAGATACGCAGTATTTT.

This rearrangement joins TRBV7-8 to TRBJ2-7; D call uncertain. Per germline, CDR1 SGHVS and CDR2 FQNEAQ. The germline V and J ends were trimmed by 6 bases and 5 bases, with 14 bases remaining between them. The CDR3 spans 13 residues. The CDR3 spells CASRPTGLDEQYF. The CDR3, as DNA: TGTGCCAGCAGACCTACCGGCTTAGACGAGCAGTACTTC.

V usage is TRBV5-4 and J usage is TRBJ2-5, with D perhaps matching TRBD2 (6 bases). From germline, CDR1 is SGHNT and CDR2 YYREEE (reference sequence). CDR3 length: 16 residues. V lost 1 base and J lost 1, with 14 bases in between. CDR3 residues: CASSLSVGGLQETQYF. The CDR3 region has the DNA TGTGCCAGCAGCTTGAGTGTGGGGGGTCTCCAAGAGACCCAGTACTTC.

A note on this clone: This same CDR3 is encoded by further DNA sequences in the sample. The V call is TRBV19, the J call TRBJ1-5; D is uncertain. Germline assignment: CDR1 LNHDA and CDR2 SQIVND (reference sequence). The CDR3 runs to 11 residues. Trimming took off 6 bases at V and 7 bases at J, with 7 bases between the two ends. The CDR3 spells CASSGGQPQHF. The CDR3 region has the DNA TGTGCCAGTAGCGGAGGCCAGCCCCAGCATTTT.

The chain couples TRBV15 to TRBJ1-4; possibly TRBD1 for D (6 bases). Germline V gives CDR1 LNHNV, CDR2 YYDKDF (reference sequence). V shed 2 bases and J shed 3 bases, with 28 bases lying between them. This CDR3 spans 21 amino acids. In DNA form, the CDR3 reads TGTGCCACCAGCAGAACCCACTATGTAGGATGGGGGCTTGAGGCTAATGAAAAACTGTTTTTT. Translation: CATSRTHYVGWGLEANEKLFF. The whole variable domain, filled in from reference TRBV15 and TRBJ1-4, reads DAMVIQNPRYQVTQFGKPVTLSCSQTLNHNVMYWYQQKSSQAPKLLFHYYDKDFNNEADTPDNFQSRRPNTSFCFLDIRSPGLGDTAMYLCATSRTHYVGWGLEANEKLFFGSGTQLSVL.

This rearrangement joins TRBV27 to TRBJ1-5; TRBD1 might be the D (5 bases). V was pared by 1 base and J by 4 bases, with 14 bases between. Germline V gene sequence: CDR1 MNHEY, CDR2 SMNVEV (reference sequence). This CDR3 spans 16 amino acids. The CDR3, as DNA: TGTGCCAGCAGTTTATGGGCAGGGTTGTCGAATCAGCCCCAGCATTTT. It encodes CASSLWAGLSNQPQHF.

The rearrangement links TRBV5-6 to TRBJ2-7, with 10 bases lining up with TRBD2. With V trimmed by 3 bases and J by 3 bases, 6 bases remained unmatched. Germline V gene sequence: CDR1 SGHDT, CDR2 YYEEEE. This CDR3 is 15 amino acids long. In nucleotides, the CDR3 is TGTGCCAGCAGCTCGGGGACTAGCGTGTACTACGAGCAGTACTTC. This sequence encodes CASSSGTSVYYEQYF.

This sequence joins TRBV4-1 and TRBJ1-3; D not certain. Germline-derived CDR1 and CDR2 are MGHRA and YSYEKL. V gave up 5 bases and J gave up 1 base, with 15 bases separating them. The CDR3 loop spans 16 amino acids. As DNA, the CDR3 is TGCGCCAGCAGCACTATCCAGGCGGCGTCTGGAAACACCATATATTTT. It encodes CASSTIQAASGNTIYF.